This entry concerns a single TCR beta chain. Its antigen remains unidentified. Base quality data are lacking; no much larger clone is found one base away. The immunoSEQ Assay, a bias-controlled multiplex PCR, was used to amplify TCRbeta CDR3 regions from genomic DNA. Under the source paper's analysis protocol: The number of nucleated cells in each sample was estimated from the amplification of reference gene primers within the assay. To quantify the absolute abundance of each unique TCRbeta CDR3 rearrangement, sequence reads were collapsed and filtered. For each sample, productive Simpson clonality was calculated by taking the square root of Simpson's diversity index across productive rearrangements. Drawn from immuneACCESS, this table holds only the in-frame rearrangements with V and J called that TCRdb kept. Clones are partly lost; checked studies trace under half to an unresolved V gene and leave the rest unexplained. V, J and clone size reflect that table, while D and trimming were determined from the DNA. Across this sample there are around 200,000 clones, with around four fifths seen only once. Roughly 2.9% of the sample lies in the top ten.

The trim is 4 bases for V and 0 bases for J, with a gap of 22 bases between the germline ends. The germline V gene (reference sequence) sets CDR1 to SEHNR and CDR2 to FQNEAQ. The CDR3 runs 19 residues from the cysteine to the phenylalanine. This entry keeps only the CDR3 DNA: 57 bases, framed from base 1. The record originates from a study of blood T cell repertoires in COVID-19 (dated by TCRdb to 2019 to 2021). Regarding the study in general: Collaborator samples came from the United States, Italy and Spain and covered acute and convalescent phases of COVID-19. The prospective study material was composed of cDNA or gDNA derived from T cells, B-cell-depleted T cells, or PBMCs. The dataset comprised deeply sampled blood TCRbeta repertoires from subjects exposed to, actively infected with, or recovered from COVID-19. A freely available public database, intended as a resource for researchers studying the immune response to SARS-CoV-2, is where the repertoires were released. Samples came from the ongoing ImmuneRACE study (first 160 participants) plus 1,254 subjects from 6 global collaborators. Sample metadata almost always included a de-identified subject ID, COVID-19 status, age in years and sex. Where available, HLA class I and class II types were obtained from metadata supplied by the sample provider rather than from assay-based typing. Beyond this particular receptor, the publication reports: Clinical and demographic metadata were provided uncurated, with the amount varying by source and participant.

Collaborating institutions collected whole blood in K2EDTA tubes following their own protocols. For TCRbeta analysis, collaborator samples were shipped as frozen whole blood, as isolated PBMCs, or as DNA extracted from either sample type. The sequencing input was peripheral blood. This sequence originates from a man between 50 and 59 years old with active or convalescent COVID-19. The chain was built from TRBV7-9 and TRBJ2-1; D gene: possibly TRBD1, on 5 matching bases. The CDR3 loop reads CASSSLRGGAESSYNEQFF. The DNA sequence follows: TGTGCCAGCAGCTCCCTAAGGGGCGGAGCAGAAAGCTCCTACAATGAGCAGTTCTTC.